One sample yielded the 2 T cell receptor beta chains listed below, sequenced in a study of human T cells and chemical hapten exposure. Described time point: pre-sensitization, week 0. Treatment reported: therapeutic diphenylcyclopropenone sensitization with weekly scalp DPC. Each CDR3 protein gets one entry after TCRdb re-called the RACE reads with MiXCR. The repertoire holds approximately 400,000 distinct CDR3 sequences, with roughly 5.3% as singletons. The specimen comprised whole blood, sampled in connection with sensitization to the hapten diphenylcyclopropenone (DPC). The receptors were gathered from a woman aged 45-65 years with alopecia areata. Some clones in this sample may be carry-over from other donors' samples.

There are many counts of this clonotype. The J gene is TRBJ1-5, the V gene TRBV5-1, with D perhaps matching TRBD1 (5 bases). V was pared by 0 bases and J by 6 bases, with 10 bases between. Germline loops: CDR1 SGHRS, CDR2 YFSETQ. The CDR3 has 14 residues. As DNA, the CDR3 is TGCGCCAGCAGCTTGGAGTCAGGGAGTCAGCCCCAGCATTTT. It encodes CASSLESGSQPQHF.

This clonotype was observed a few times. This chain connects TRBV5-1 to TRBJ2-1; D unresolved. V lost 1 base, J lost 8 bases, and 4 bases lay in between. The CDR3 runs 11 residues. Germline values: CDR1 SGHRS, CDR2 YFSETQ. The chain's CDR3 is CASSLTDEQFF. The CDR3 nucleotides are TGCGCCAGCAGCTTGACGGATGAGCAGTTCTTC.